Each of the 32 T cell receptor beta chains below was sequenced from the same sample in a study of regulatory T cells in long-lasting Graves disease. HTBI primers from iRepertoire and Arm-PCR of CDR3 regions yielded the TCR beta libraries. In TCRdb, the multiplex PCR reads were re-called with MiXCR into one record per CDR3 protein. Of 400,000 to 650,000 distinct CDR3 sequences listed, about 16% are singletons. Time point reported: newly diagnosed GD, antithyroid drugs for less than 3 months. PBMC RNA served as the TCR library source. The data also belong to a second study, concerning T cells in Graves' hyperthyroidism and ophthalmopathy.

The source was peripheral blood mononuclear cells (PBMCs), collected at new diagnosis, from a patient treated with antithyroid drugs. Receptor source: a woman aged 35-65 years with Graves disease.

This clonotype was observed at least ten times. The chain employs TRBV13 and TRBJ1-2; TRBD1 agrees at 8 bases. Germline loops: CDR1 PRHDT, CDR2 FYEKMQ (reference sequence). There are 15 residues in the CDR3. Trimming cost V 3 bases and J 3 bases; bases outside gene matches: 6. The CDR3 here is CASSFGSGGDYGYTF. The CDR3 bases are TGTGCCAGCAGCTTCGGGTCAGGGGGCGACTATGGCTACACCTTC.

This clonotype has a handful of counts. This chain connects TRBV3-1 to TRBJ2-5; TRBD2 agrees at 8 bases. After removal of 2 bases from V and 2 bases from J, the junction contained 4 bases not matched to a gene. This CDR3 is built from 15 residues. Germline lookup yields CDR1 LGHDT and CDR2 YNNKEL (reference sequence). The CDR3 DNA is TGTGCCAGCAGCCAATACGGGGGGGTACAAGAGACCCAGTACTTC. Translation gives CASSQYGGVQETQYF.

This clonotype was counted at least ten times. The V gene is TRBV20-1, the J gene TRBJ1-4, with a tentative D call TRBD1 (5 bases). This CDR3 is 14 amino acids long. Germline V lookup: CDR1 DFQATT, CDR2 SNEGSKA (reference sequence). Deletions cut 3 bases from V and 4 bases from J, with 12 bases between. This CDR3 is CSARVSGNNEKLFF. The DNA for the CDR3 is TGCAGTGCTAGGGTCTCAGGGAATAATGAAAAACTGTTTTTT.

The J gene is TRBJ2-3, the V gene TRBV19; TRBD1 might be the D (5 bases). The CDR3 consists of 14 residues. Trimming removed 8 bases from V and 0 bases from J, with 12 bases in between. Germline values: CDR1 LNHDA, CDR2 SQIVND (reference sequence). The CDR3: CASRQTASTDTQYF. CDR3 nucleotides: TGTGCCAGTCGCCAGACAGCTAGCACAGATACGCAGTATTTT.

This chain joins TRBV11-2 and TRBJ2-1, with D unresolved. CDR1 SGHAT and CDR2 FQNNGV come from the germline V gene. The CDR3 covers 12 residues. V lost 1 base and J 11 bases, leaving 9 bases between the germline ends. CDR3 nucleotides: TGTGCCAGCAGCTTAGTGGAGTGGAAGCAGTTCTTC. Its protein is CASSLVEWKQFF. The entire variable domain, with the rest obtained from reference TRBV11-2 and TRBJ2-1, is as follows: EAGVAQSPRYKIIEKRQSVAFWCNPISGHATLYWYQQILGQGPKLLIQFQNNGVVDDSQLPKDRFSAERLKGVDSTLKIQPAKLEDSAVYLCASSLVEWKQFFGPGTRLTVL.

The sample holds a few counts of this clonotype. This chain joins TRBV7-6 and TRBJ2-1, with D hard to call. Germline CDR1 and CDR2: SGHVS and FNYEAQ. CDR3 size: 14 residues. Trimming left V 2 bases short and J 3 bases short, with 8 bases between. The CDR3 nucleotides are TGTGCCAGCAGCTTACAAGGGAACTACAATGAGCAGTTCTTC. It translates to CASSLQGNYNEQFF.

The chain couples TRBV19 to TRBJ1-3; the D is unclear. The germline V and J ends were trimmed by 6 bases and 0 bases, with 12 bases remaining between them. The CDR3 sequence is 15 residues long. Germline CDR1 and CDR2: LNHDA and SQIVND (reference sequence). DNA for the CDR3: TGTGCCAGTAGGTCGTCTGGCCGCTCTGGAAACACCATATATTTT. This gives the protein CASRSSGRSGNTIYF.

The chain employs TRBV6-2 or TRBV6-3 and TRBJ2-2, with D unclear. This CDR3 has 16 amino acids. V lost 0 bases to trimming and J lost 4 bases, with 12 bases between them. Germline V CDR1 and CDR2: MNHEY, SVGEGT. CDR3 bases: TGTGCCAGCAGTTACTCAGACCGTTCCTTCACCGGGGAGCTGTTTTTT. Amino acid sequence: CASSYSDRSFTGELFF.

As for this clonotype: A clone one base away is much larger, so this may be a read error. This chain connects TRBV11-2 to TRBJ1-2; no clear D gene. The V gene lost 5 bases and the J gene lost 8 bases, with 12 bases spanning the gap. CDR3 size: 12 residues. The V gene's germline CDR1 is SGHAT and CDR2 FQNNGV. CDR3 DNA: TGTGCCAGCAGCCCAGCCCTTCGCGGCTACACCTTC. Translating gives CASSPALRGYTF. The complete variable domain, with remaining parts taken from reference TRBV11-2 and TRBJ1-2, reads EAGVAQSPRYKIIEKRQSVAFWCNPISGHATLYWYQQILGQGPKLLIQFQNNGVVDDSQLPKDRFSAERLKGVDSTLKIQPAKLEDSAVYLCASSPALRGYTFGSGTRLTVV.

The CDR3, as DNA: TGTGCCAGCAGTTTAGGACAGGGGTTGGAGGCTTTCTTT. Protein product: CASSLGQGLEAFF. This chain uses TRBV12-3 or TRBV12-4 with TRBJ1-1; 8 bases are a match to TRBD1. V lost 1 base and J lost 11; bases outside the gene matches: 6. CDR3 length: 13 amino acids.

This rearrangement joins TRBV30 to TRBJ1-5; TRBD1 is a possible D gene (6 bases). The germline gives CDR1 GTSNPN, CDR2 SVGIG (reference sequence). Deletions cut 0 bases from V and 4 bases from J, with 10 bases between. The CDR3 is 14 residues long. CDR3: CAWSVSGDNQPQHF. The CDR3 coding sequence is TGTGCCTGGAGTGTGTCAGGGGATAATCAGCCCCAGCATTTT.

The V and J genes are TRBV28 and TRBJ2-5; the match to TRBD2 covers 7 bases. The CDR3 spans 15 residues. V shed 3 bases, J shed 5 bases, and the junction held 9 bases outside the gene matches. Germline V gives CDR1 MDHEN, CDR2 SYDVKM. This chain's CDR3 is CASSFGSRGVETQYF. The CDR3 DNA is TGTGCCAGCAGTTTCGGTAGTCGGGGGGTCGAGACCCAGTACTTC.

This clonotype was counted a few times. The rearrangement uses TRBV7-2 and TRBJ2-2; the match to TRBD2 covers 11 bases. Germline V gene lookup returns CDR1 SGHTA and CDR2 FQGNSA. CDR3 size: 18 residues. V gave up 5 bases and J gave up 5 bases; unmatched junction bases: 13. The CDR3 is CASSPNYSGGARTGELFF. For the CDR3, the DNA is TGTGCCAGCAGCCCAAACTATAGCGGGGGGGCGAGGACCGGGGAGCTGTTTTTT.

In this sample, this clonotype turned up a few times. V and J are TRBV4-1 and TRBJ2-3; the match to TRBD1 covers 7 bases. The CDR3 sequence is 17 residues long. J gave up 1 base and V 1 base, and 8 bases lay outside the gene matches. The germline gives CDR1 MGHRA, CDR2 YSYEKL. CDR3 in DNA: TGCGCCAGCAGCCAAGCTGCTGACAGGGCCCGCACAGATACGCAGTATTTT. This codes for CASSQAADRARTDTQYF.

In this sample, this clonotype turned up many times. The gene calls are TRBV6-5 and TRBJ2-7, with a possible D match to TRBD2 (6 bases). The germline gives CDR1 MNHEY, CDR2 SVGAGI. V dropped 0 bases and J dropped 6 bases, with 9 bases sitting between them. This CDR3 region has 13 residues. In nucleotides, the CDR3 is TGTGCCAGCAGTTACTCGAGGGGAGGCGAGCAGTACTTC. This encodes CASSYSRGGEQYF.

This clonotype occurred many times. The chain links TRBV27 to TRBJ1-6; D is perhaps TRBD1 (6 bases). The V gene lost 3 bases and the J gene lost 10 bases, with 16 bases spanning the gap. Germline V gives CDR1 MNHEY, CDR2 SMNVEV (reference sequence). This CDR3 has 15 residues. CDR3 nucleotides: TGTGCCAGCAGTTTTGAGGGGGGATGGGAATCACCCCTCCACTTT. It encodes CASSFEGGWESPLHF.

The chain is built from TRBV10-3 and TRBJ2-2; TRBD2 matches 12 bases. Germline V gives CDR1 ENHRY, CDR2 SYGVKD. The CDR3 sequence is 15 residues long. The V segment lost 4 bases and the J segment 6 bases; nucleotides outside the gene matches: 3. This CDR3 is CAISGLAGAPGELFF. The CDR3 DNA sequence: TGTGCCATCAGTGGACTAGCGGGGGCCCCCGGGGAGCTGTTTTTT.

Only a few counts were recorded for this clonotype. CDR3 loop: CASKSSGGAYGEQFF. Here the CDR3 DNA reads TGCGCCAGCAAGTCTAGCGGGGGGGCTTATGGTGAGCAGTTCTTC. The chain uses TRBV10-2 and TRBJ2-1, with 12 positions matching TRBD2. This CDR3 has 15 amino acids. Germline CDR1 reads WSHSY; CDR2 reads SAAADI. V shed 7 bases, J shed 9 bases, and the junction held 10 bases outside the gene matches.

In the case of this clonotype: A much larger clone differs from this one at a single base, so this may be a read error. The V call is TRBV5-1, the J call TRBJ1-1, with D possibly matching TRBD1 (6 bases). CDR1 and CDR2 (germline): SGHRS, YFSETQ. This CDR3 is 13 amino acids long. The CDR3 nucleotides read TGCGCCAGCAGCACGGACAGAGCCACTGAAGTTTTCTTT. This gives the protein CASSTDRATEVFF.

This clonotype has a handful of counts. The chain employs TRBV6-2 or TRBV6-3 and TRBJ1-2; D gene ambiguous. V was shortened by 6 bases and J by 0 bases, with 11 bases between the two germline ends. There are 14 residues in the CDR3. The V gene's germline CDR1 is MNHEY and CDR2 SVGEGT. CDR3 bases: TGTGCCAGCAGAGTCGCTGGGTCTAACTATGGCTACACCTTC. Its protein product is CASRVAGSNYGYTF.

Remarks on this clonotype: A much larger clone differs by one base, so this may be a read error. The V call is TRBV5-6, the J call TRBJ2-1; tentative D call: TRBD1 (5 bases). Trimming pared 4 bases from V and 10 bases from J, leaving 18 bases between. Germline CDR1 SGHDT, CDR2 YYEEEE. This CDR3 spans 14 amino acids. This CDR3 is CASSPRQSSYEQFF. The CDR3 region has the DNA TGTGCCAGCAGCCCTAGACAGAGTTCCTACGAGCAGTTCTTC.

This clonotype was observed many times. The V call is TRBV3-1, the J call TRBJ2-1; TRBD2 matches at 12 bases. The CDR3 length is 15 residues. V lost 7 bases and J lost 6; bases outside the gene matches: 7. CDR1 and CDR2 from the germline V gene are LGHDT and YNNKEL (reference sequence). CDR3 loop: CASTLAGGPGNEQFF. DNA for the CDR3: TGTGCCAGCACCCTAGCGGGGGGGCCAGGCAATGAGCAGTTCTTC.

The J gene is TRBJ2-1, the V gene TRBV9, with a tentative D call TRBD2 (6 bases). V dropped 0 bases and J dropped 1 base, with 11 bases sitting between them. The germline CDR1 and CDR2 sequences are SGDLS and YYNGEE. The CDR3 contains 16 residues. The CDR3 is CASSVGRGGSYNEQFF. The DNA of the CDR3 is TGTGCCAGCAGCGTAGGACGGGGAGGTTCCTACAATGAGCAGTTCTTC.

To note about this clonotype: The junction departs from germline at one end; a sequencing error may be responsible. This sequence joins TRBV7-9 and TRBJ2-3; TRBD1 matches at 8 bases. Germline V gene data show CDR1 as SEHNR and CDR2 as FQNEAQ (reference sequence). The CDR3 extends over 18 amino acids. For the CDR3, the DNA is TGTGCCAGCAGCTTAGCGAGGGACAGGTTATCTAGCACAGATACGCGGTATTTT. Amino acid sequence: CASSLARDRLSSTDTRYF.

In its sample, this clonotype was seen many times. This chain connects TRBV7-8 to TRBJ1-6, with D possibly being TRBD1 (6 bases). Germline loops: CDR1 SGHVS, CDR2 FQNEAQ. The CDR3 length is 17 residues. V dropped 0 bases and J dropped 9 bases, with 18 bases sitting between them. CDR3 bases: TGTGCCAGCAGCTTAGCGTACAGGGACGATTTACGTTCACCCCTCCACTTT. This sequence encodes CASSLAYRDDLRSPLHF.

This clonotype has more than one count but fewer than ten. The V call is TRBV5-1, the J call TRBJ1-2, with no clear D. Germline assignment: CDR1 SGHRS and CDR2 YFSETQ. The V and J ends lost 3 bases and 3 bases respectively, with 12 bases between them. There are 14 residues in the CDR3. CDR3 DNA sequence: TGCGCCAGCAGCTGGACGGTTTCAGACTATGGCTACACCTTC. This gives the protein CASSWTVSDYGYTF.

This clonotype has a count of ten or more. V gene TRBV12-3 or TRBV12-4 combines with J gene TRBJ1-6; D not resolved. V was clipped by 5 bases and J by 9 bases, with 8 bases between them. The CDR3 length is 12 residues. The CDR3 DNA follows: TGTGCCAGCAGTCTCCCATTTTCACCCCTCCACTTT. Its translation: CASSLPFSPLHF.

The chain employs TRBV18 and TRBJ2-7, with D unresolved. Trimming took 6 bases from V and 2 from J, leaving 17 bases between them. The CDR3 is made up of 15 amino acids. Germline V CDR1 and CDR2: KGHSH, LQKENI. The CDR3 is CASSQQHTRTYEQYF. CDR3 DNA: TGTGCCAGCTCCCAACAGCACACGAGGACCTACGAGCAGTACTTC.

The rearrangement uses TRBV30 and TRBJ1-1, with 11 bases identical to TRBD1. The CDR3 contains 14 residues. The trim removed 5 bases at V and 0 bases at J, leaving 2 bases unmatched. The V gene's germline CDR1 is GTSNPN and CDR2 SVGIG (reference sequence). DNA of the CDR3: TGTGCCTGGGGGACAGGGGGAATGAACACTGAAGCTTTCTTT. Translation: CAWGTGGMNTEAFF.

Many counts were recorded for this clonotype. This chain joins TRBV3-1 and TRBJ1-2; no reliable D call. The germline V gene encodes CDR1 LGHDT and CDR2 YNNKEL (reference sequence). The germline V and J ends were trimmed by 0 bases and 2 bases, with 10 bases remaining between them. This CDR3 region has 15 residues. CDR3 in amino acids: CASSQDPTSNYGYTF. DNA of the CDR3: TGTGCCAGCAGCCAAGATCCTACCAGCAACTATGGCTACACCTTC.

The chain has TRBV4-1 and TRBJ2-7; the D gene is possibly TRBD1 (6 bases). Germline loops: CDR1 MGHRA, CDR2 YSYEKL. Trimming pared 4 bases from V and 0 bases from J, leaving 13 bases between. CDR3 size: 15 residues. CDR3 sequence (DNA): TGCGCCAGCAGCCCCTTTGGACAGTTCTCCTACGAGCAGTACTTC. The encoded protein is CASSPFGQFSYEQYF.

This clonotype was counted ten times or more. This chain links TRBV20-1 with TRBJ1-1; D uncertain. The germline V gene encodes CDR1 DFQATT and CDR2 SNEGSKA (reference sequence). Trimming stripped 3 bases from V and 2 bases from J, with 10 bases between. This CDR3 contains 13 residues. The CDR3 here is CSARSRGNTEAFF. The CDR3 DNA follows: TGCAGTGCTAGGAGCCGGGGTAACACTGAAGCTTTCTTT.